Sequencing of this TCR beta chain was carried out in a study of beta chain features in type 1 diabetes. The overall study: The samples had 90 million to 130 million sorted cells examined in all.

This clone was detected only a few times. Its target is not known. The isolated RNA, all of it, was reverse transcribed, so expressed TCRB transcripts were what got sequenced. Some clones are missing from TCRdb's copy, which holds only in-frame ones; the method was immunoSEQ multiplex PCR. The table has approximately 300,000 clones, 9.5% to 11% seen once. The CDR3 length is 16 residues. J lost 0 bases, V lost 4 bases, and 9 bases had no gene match. CDR1 MNHEY and CDR2 SVGAGI come from the germline V gene. General study findings and limits: VDJ junctions from type 1 diabetes patients carried fewer insertions and larger deletions. Cells that show high TCR expression could be over-represented by cDNA sequencing.

The source is a woman aged 25 to 39 in good health. This chain joins TRBV6-5 and TRBJ2-7, with TRBD1 matching 7 bases. Sequencing was performed on naive CD4+ T cells from blood. CDR3 nucleotides: TGTGCCAGCAGTTCCGTCCGGGACAGCAACTCCTACGAGCAGTACTTC. It codes for CASSSVRDSNSYEQYF.